These 26 T cell receptor beta chains came from one sample sequenced in a study of technical replicates of blood from a few donors. Only in-frame clones appear in the TCRdb table, and some are missing; sequencing was by immunoSEQ multiplex PCR. Seen here are about 88,000 clones, around 90% observed once, and the top ten hold roughly 0.25%. Material: T cells isolated from PBMCs. The source is a human donor in good health.

The rearrangement links TRBV5-1 to TRBJ2-7; D may be TRBD2 (6 bases). Germline CDR1 reads SGHRS; CDR2 reads YFSETQ. This CDR3 comprises 15 residues. Deletions cut 4 bases from V and 2 bases from J, with 16 bases between. The CDR3 bases are TGCGCCAGCAGCCGAGAGGGCAGGGAGGCCTACGAGCAGTACTTC. It codes for CASSREGREAYEQYF.

This clone was observed a single time. The V and J genes are TRBV29-1 and TRBJ1-1; 7 positions agree with TRBD1. The CDR3 loop spans 13 amino acids. Per the germline V gene, CDR1 is SQVTM and CDR2 is ANQGSEA. Germline trimming cut 6 bases from V and 3 bases from J; bases unmatched to any gene: 7. The DNA for the CDR3 is TGCAGCGTCGAGGGGGCTCGGGACACTGAAGCTTTCTTT. Translated, it gives CSVEGARDTEAFF.

As for this clone: The same CDR3 arises from other DNA sequences in this sample as well. V usage is TRBV6-5 and J usage is TRBJ1-4, with D maybe TRBD1 (5 bases). The V end lost 0 bases, the J end lost 0 bases, and 5 bases lay between the germline ends. The CDR3 is 15 amino acids. The V gene's germline CDR1 is MNHEY and CDR2 SVGAGI. CDR3 coding DNA: TGTGCCAGCAGTTACTCCAGGGCAACTAATGAAAAACTGTTTTTT. This translates into CASSYSRATNEKLFF.

V gene TRBV19 combines with J gene TRBJ2-7, with TRBD1 identical over 9 bases. Germline V CDR1 and CDR2: LNHDA, SQIVND (reference sequence). The V and J ends lost 6 bases and 6 bases, in that order; junction bases with no gene match: 15. This CDR3 spans 16 amino acids. The CDR3 nucleotides are TGTGCCAGTAGCTTAAATCCGGGACAGGGTCGAATCGAGCAGTACTTC. Translating it yields CASSLNPGQGRIEQYF.

The chain uses TRBV7-9 and TRBJ1-2; no firm D call. This CDR3 has 13 residues. V lost 3 bases and J 5 bases, leaving 10 bases between the germline ends. The germline V gene has CDR1 SEHNR and CDR2 FQNEAQ (reference sequence). CDR3 coding DNA: TGTGCCAGCAGCTTTCTCGGGGTGTATGGCTACACCTTC. It yields the protein CASSFLGVYGYTF.

The V and J genes are TRBV14 and TRBJ1-6; D possibly corresponds to TRBD1 (5 bases). Germline CDR1 and CDR2: SGHDN and FVKESK. V dropped 5 bases and J dropped 0 bases, with 17 bases sitting between them. This CDR3 has 18 amino acids. The CDR3 bases are TGTGCCAGCAGCGAGAAGGGGTACTTTAACTCCTATAATTCACCCCTCCACTTT. Amino acids: CASSEKGYFNSYNSPLHF.

This chain joins TRBV4-1 and TRBJ1-2, with 8 positions matching TRBD1. There are 16 residues in the CDR3. Germline trimming cut 1 base from V and 8 bases from J; bases unmatched to any gene: 12. Germline V gene data show CDR1 as MGHRA and CDR2 as YSYEKL. CDR3 nucleotide sequence: TGCGCCAGCAGCCAAGGGACAGGGAATCTCTTTTGGGGCTACACCTTC. It encodes CASSQGTGNLFWGYTF.

This clone came up once. The V and J genes are TRBV6-5 and TRBJ1-1; D is possibly TRBD1 (5 bases). V lost 5 bases, J lost 7 bases, and 11 bases lay in between. The CDR3 consists of 12 residues. From germline, CDR1 is MNHEY and CDR2 SVGAGI. The CDR3 DNA sequence: TGTGCCAGCAGTCTTACAGGAATTGAAGCTTTCTTT. Its translation is CASSLTGIEAFF.

The chain combines TRBV25-1 with TRBJ1-1; TRBD1 matches 8 bases. This CDR3 has 14 amino acids. Looked up from germline, CDR1 is MGHDK and CDR2 is SYGVNS. V lost 5 bases and J lost 4; bases outside the gene matches: 6. In DNA form, the CDR3 reads TGTGCCAGCAGTATACCGGGACAGGCCACTGAAGCTTTCTTT. Residues: CASSIPGQATEAFF.

This sequence joins TRBV6-4 and TRBJ2-3; 11 bases map to TRBD1. The CDR3 length is 14 residues. V trimming: 6 bases; J trimming: 5 bases; junction bases outside the gene matches: 4. Germline V gene sequence: CDR1 MRHNA, CDR2 SNTAGT. The CDR3: CASSPGQGGDTQYF. The CDR3 nucleotides are TGTGCCAGCAGCCCGGGACAGGGGGGAGATACGCAGTATTTT.

V is TRBV2 and J is TRBJ2-7; 8 bases agree with TRBD2. The V segment lost 6 bases and the J segment 0 bases; nucleotides outside the gene matches: 13. This CDR3 contains 17 residues. Germline-derived CDR1 and CDR2 are SNHLY and FYNNEI. The CDR3 region is CASRPGPLSGDSYEQYF. The CDR3 nucleotides are TGTGCCAGCAGACCGGGACCTCTTAGCGGGGACTCCTACGAGCAGTACTTC.

V gene TRBV27 combines with J gene TRBJ1-5; the match to TRBD1 covers 12 bases. The CDR3 is 17 amino acids. Per germline, CDR1 MNHEY and CDR2 SMNVEV (reference sequence). With V trimmed by 0 bases and J by 6 bases, 6 bases remained unmatched. This CDR3 reads CASSLSRGQGAFQPQHF. The CDR3, as DNA: TGTGCCAGCAGTTTATCCCGGGGACAGGGGGCCTTTCAGCCCCAGCATTTT.

CDR3 in DNA: TGTGCCAGCAGCCCTTGGGACAGGGGGGCCGAGCAGTACTTC. Its translation: CASSPWDRGAEQYF. The chain employs TRBV7-9 and TRBJ2-7; 11 bases line up with TRBD1. J was trimmed by 6 bases and V by 5 bases; bases with no gene match: 6. The CDR3 runs 14 residues. CDR1 SEHNR and CDR2 FQNEAQ come from the germline V gene (reference sequence). Together with reference TRBV7-9 and TRBJ2-7, the CDR3 gives the full variable domain: DTGVSQNPRHKITKRGQNVTFRCDPISEHNRLYWYRQTLGQGPEFLTYFQNEAQLEKSRLLSDRFSAERPKGSFSTLEIQRTEQGDSAMYLCASSPWDRGAEQYFGPGTRLTVT.

The DNA of the CDR3 is TGTGCCTGGGAGGGTAATGCGGGTATTAATGAAAAACTGTTTTTT. Translation gives CAWEGNAGINEKLFF. V gene TRBV30 combines with J gene TRBJ1-4, with D uncertain. The V gene's germline CDR1 is GTSNPN and CDR2 SVGIG (reference sequence). CDR3 length: 15 residues. V was clipped by 5 bases and J by 4 bases, with 17 bases between them.

The CDR3 reads CASSARTGGNTEAFF. Here the CDR3 DNA reads TGTGCCAGCAGCGCAAGGACAGGGGGGAACACTGAAGCTTTCTTT. The chain couples TRBV2 to TRBJ1-1, with 10 positions matching TRBD1. From germline, CDR1 is SNHLY and CDR2 FYNNEI. This CDR3 comprises 15 residues. V lost 6 bases to trimming and J lost 1 base; unmatched junction nucleotides: 5.

This rearrangement joins TRBV18 to TRBJ1-4; 8 nucleotides match TRBD1. The CDR3 runs 16 residues. The germline gives CDR1 KGHSH, CDR2 LQKENI. V was pared by 0 bases and J by 7 bases, with 7 bases of the junction left unmatched. The CDR3 DNA reads TGTGCCAGCTCACCACCGTCCGGACAGGGAGGTGAAAAACTGTTTTTT. It codes for CASSPPSGQGGEKLFF.

This sequence joins TRBV5-4 and TRBJ2-1, with 10 nucleotides matching TRBD2. J was trimmed by 2 bases and V by 4 bases; bases with no gene match: 9. CDR3 length: 17 amino acids. The germline CDR1 and CDR2 sequences are SGHNT and YYREEE (reference sequence). The CDR3 DNA reads TGTGCCAGCAGCCCACTTGAGCGGGGGGGTACCTACAATGAGCAGTTCTTC. It is translated as CASSPLERGGTYNEQFF.

The DNA for the CDR3 is TGTGCCAGCAGCTGGACAGGGCATGGAAATAACTATGGCTACACCTTC. Translation gives CASSWTGHGNNYGYTF. The chain links TRBV7-9 to TRBJ1-2; TRBD1 agrees at 8 bases. Trimming cost V 4 bases and J 1 base; bases outside gene matches: 8. The CDR3 totals 16 residues. Germline CDR1 and CDR2: SEHNR and FQNEAQ (reference sequence).

The rearrangement links TRBV7-9 to TRBJ1-2; TRBD1 aligns across 7 bases. The germline CDR1 and CDR2 sequences are SEHNR and FQNEAQ (reference sequence). The CDR3 has 13 amino acids. V lost 5 bases and J lost 3; bases outside the gene matches: 3. As DNA, the CDR3 is TGTGCCAGCAGCCTAACAGGGGACTATGGCTACACCTTC. This gives the protein CASSLTGDYGYTF.

V is TRBV5-8 and J is TRBJ1-1; D is unresolved. V lost 3 bases and J lost 3, with 18 bases in between. The CDR3 is 16 amino acids. CDR1 is SGHTS and CDR2 is YDEGEE in the germline V gene. In nucleotides, the CDR3 is TGTGCCAGCAGCTCGAAGACTACTCTATCTGACACTGAAGCTTTCTTT. Its protein product is CASSSKTTLSDTEAFF.

In nucleotides, the CDR3 is TGCAGCGTTGAAGATCCCGGACAGGGTCAACCTAACTATGGCTACACCTTC. Its translation is CSVEDPGQGQPNYGYTF. This chain uses TRBV29-1 with TRBJ1-2; 8 bases map to TRBD1. The CDR3 totals 17 residues. J lost 0 bases, V lost 0 bases, and 9 bases had no gene match. The germline gives CDR1 SQVTM, CDR2 ANQGSEA. Combining the CDR3 with reference TRBV29-1 and TRBJ1-2 gives the whole variable domain SAVISQKPSRDICQRGTSLTIQCQVDSQVTMMFWYRQQPGQSLTLIATANQGSEATYESGFVIDKFPISRPNLTFSTLTVSNMSPEDSSIYLCSVEDPGQGQPNYGYTFGSGTRLTVV.

This clone was observed a single time. Relative to the germline gene, one junction end is altered; a read error may explain this. The chain has TRBV19 and TRBJ1-4, with a tentative D call TRBD1 (6 bases). Per the germline V gene, CDR1 is LNHDA and CDR2 is SQIVND (reference sequence). The CDR3 has 17 residues. The CDR3: CASRIGGLGDRNEKLFF. The CDR3, as DNA: TGTGCCAGTAGGATAGGGGGGCTCGGGGACCGTAATGAAAAACTGTTTTTT.

This chain uses TRBV15 with TRBJ1-2; no reliable D call. With 5 bases removed from V and 2 bases from J, the gap between germline ends came to 9 bases. There are 13 residues in the CDR3. The germline CDR1 and CDR2 sequences are LNHNV and YYDKDF (reference sequence). The CDR3 reads CATSGPPNYGYTF. CDR3 DNA: TGTGCCACCAGCGGGCCGCCGAACTATGGCTACACCTTC.

This chain connects TRBV5-1 to TRBJ1-1, with D possibly matching TRBD1 (5 bases). V lost 4 bases and J 0 bases, leaving 7 bases between the germline ends. Germline V gives CDR1 SGHRS, CDR2 YFSETQ. This CDR3 spans 13 amino acids. The CDR3 reads CASSDSLNTEAFF. The CDR3 nucleotides read TGCGCCAGCAGCGACAGCTTGAACACTGAAGCTTTCTTT.

The V call is TRBV28, the J call TRBJ2-5, with D possibly matching TRBD1 (6 bases). Germline loops: CDR1 MDHEN, CDR2 SYDVKM. This CDR3 has 11 amino acids. V dropped 8 bases and J dropped 5 bases, with 9 bases sitting between them. Here the CDR3 DNA reads TGTGCCAGCTCAGGGGCTGAGACCCAGTACTTC. This translates into CASSGAETQYF.

V and J are TRBV27 and TRBJ2-1; D is unresolved. The CDR3 is 15 amino acids. Trimming left V 1 base short and J 0 bases short, with 7 bases between. CDR1 and CDR2 from the germline V gene are MNHEY and SMNVEV (reference sequence). CDR3 nucleotides: TGTGCCAGCAGTTTATACTCCTACTCCTACAATGAGCAGTTCTTC. It encodes CASSLYSYSYNEQFF.